This T cell receptor beta chain was recorded in a study of blood T cells in healthy people across ages (dated by TCRdb to the mid-2010s). Broadly, across the study: Template switching captured roughly one uniquely barcoded TCR beta cDNA molecule per two T cells in model experiments. Four age groups were formed from the donors: young (average 16 years), middle-aged (roughly 38), aged (around 62) and long-lived (roughly 88). To avoid experimental bias, donors of different ages were spread randomly across the sequencing lanes. The study measured age-related changes in TCR beta repertoire diversity using deep sequencing normalized with unique cDNA molecular identifiers. Two additional independent replicas of 1 million unique cDNA reads from the same blood draw were analyzed for two donors (one aged 18 to 30 and one aged 80 or older).

Germline trimming: 0 bases from V, 5 bases from J; junction bases outside gene matches: 1. From the germline V gene, CDR1 is SGHAT and CDR2 is FQNNGV. The CDR3 goes from the cysteine to the phenylalanine over 16 residues. Only the CDR3 DNA stays, 48 bases, in frame from base 1. What the authors observed across the whole study: A strong correlation was found between observed TCR beta diversity and the percentage of naive T cells measured by flow cytometry. As age increased, observed TCR beta diversity per million T cells dropped in a roughly linear way, and a significant reduction was already evident by age roughly 36. Because donor CMV infection status was unknown, age-related changes in expanded clonotypes were potentially confounded. Because profiling used bulk unsorted PBMCs, naive and antigen-experienced compartments could not be compared conclusively. Estimates of total diversity based on one million sequenced T cells were regarded as lower bounds and as underestimates. Compared with the aged group, the long-lived group had more naive CD4+ T cells, fewer expanded clones and increased TCR diversity, a pattern suggesting age selection.

Donors were a few dozen systemically healthy Caucasian individuals from Russia aged 6 to 90 years. Each donor gave roughly 11 milliliters of peripheral blood, drawn into EDTA-treated Vacutainer tubes. Ficoll-Paque density-gradient centrifugation was used to isolate PBMCs, with at least 7 million per sample. Trizol reagent was used to extract total RNA from the PBMCs, yielding at least 5.5 micrograms per sample. The percentages of naive CD45RAhigh/CD27high T cells were determined by flow cytometry on a PBMC aliquot from every donor. Library preparation was by 5' RACE. Instrument on record: Illumina HiSeq 2500. A second roughly 6 to 11 cycle PCR used a sample-barcoded 5' primer and a J-beta primer mix. A template-switch 5' adaptor carrying 12 random nucleotides introduced a unique molecular identifier onto each TCR beta cDNA molecule. Each sample yielded at least 3 million CDR3-containing paired-end reads. The Mint cDNA synthesis kit, primed by a TRBC-specific oligonucleotide, was used to synthesize first-strand cDNA from all RNA. All cDNA was treated with uracil-DNA glycosylase and then went through a first 18-cycle PCR with the universal primers M1SS and BC2_uni_R. As for the original processing: Each sample was normalized by randomly selecting 1 million high-quality reads, each carrying a distinct molecular identifier. Reads sharing molecular identifiers were discarded rather than binned into consensus sequences. MiTCR, run with a Q25 quality threshold and the strictest error-elimination algorithm, handled CDR3 identification, clonotype clustering and error correction. Lower-bound total TCR beta diversity was estimated with a nonparametric unseen species model using Euler transformation. TCRdb passed the public sequencing reads through fastp at Q25 and MiXCR, retaining productive beta sequences. One record per CDR3 amino acid sequence lists the most common genes and DNA. TCRdb, rather than the study authors, made the V and J calls. The sample profile shows about 1,000,000 distinct CDR3 sequences; less than 50% of them were found once. In total, the top ten clones hold under 20% of the sample.

In the case of this clonotype: It lacks a known antigen. Base qualities are not at hand, and no much larger clone is one base apart.

This receptor was obtained from a woman aged 60-75 years in good health. This receptor chain uses TRBV11-2 and TRBJ2-1; TRBD2 aligns with 13 central bases. Sequences were obtained from blood. The CDR3 loop reads CASSLETSGRNNEQFF. The nucleotide sequence reads as follows: TGTGCCAGCAGCTTAGAGACTAGCGGGAGGAACAATGAGCAGTTCTTC.